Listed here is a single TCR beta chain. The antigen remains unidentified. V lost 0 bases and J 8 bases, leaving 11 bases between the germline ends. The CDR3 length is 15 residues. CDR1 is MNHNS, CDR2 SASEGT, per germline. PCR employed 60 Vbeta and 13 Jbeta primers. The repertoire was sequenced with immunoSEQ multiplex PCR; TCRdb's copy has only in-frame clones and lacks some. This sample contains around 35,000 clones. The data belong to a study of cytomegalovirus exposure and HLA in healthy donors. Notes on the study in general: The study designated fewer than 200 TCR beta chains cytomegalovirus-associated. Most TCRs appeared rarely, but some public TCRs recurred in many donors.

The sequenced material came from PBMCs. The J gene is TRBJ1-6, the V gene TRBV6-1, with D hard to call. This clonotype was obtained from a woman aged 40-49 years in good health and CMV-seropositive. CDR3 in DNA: TGTGCCAGCAGTGAAGCGCGGGTCGCTGATTCACCCCTCCACTTT. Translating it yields CASSEARVADSPLHF.